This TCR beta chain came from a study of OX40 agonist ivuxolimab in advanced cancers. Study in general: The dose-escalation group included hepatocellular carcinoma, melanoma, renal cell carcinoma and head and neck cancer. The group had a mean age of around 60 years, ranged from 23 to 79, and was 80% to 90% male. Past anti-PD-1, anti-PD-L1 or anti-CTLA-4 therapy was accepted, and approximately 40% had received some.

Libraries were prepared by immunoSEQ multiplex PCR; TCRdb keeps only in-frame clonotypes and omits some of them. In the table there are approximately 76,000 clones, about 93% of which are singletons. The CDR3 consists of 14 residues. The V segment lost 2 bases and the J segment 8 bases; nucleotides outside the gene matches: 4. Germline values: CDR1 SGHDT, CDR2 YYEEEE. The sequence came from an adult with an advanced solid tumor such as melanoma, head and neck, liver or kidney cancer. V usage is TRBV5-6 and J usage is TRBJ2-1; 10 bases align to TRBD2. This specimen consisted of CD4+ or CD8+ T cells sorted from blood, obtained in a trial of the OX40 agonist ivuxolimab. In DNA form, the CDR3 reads TGTGCCAGCAGCTTTGGGACTAGCGTGCATGAGCAGTTCTTC. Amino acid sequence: CASSFGTSVHEQFF.